Sequencing of this T cell receptor (beta chain) was carried out in a study of CD8 T cell repertoires and HIV-1 epitope variants. Study overall: Each of Twenty-five Gag and Nef epitope peptides stimulated a separate culture. Controls were a CMV, EBV and flu pool, Ebola AY9, and no peptide. Separate from the cultures, 1M uncultured T cells served as baseline.

Points on this clone: Its antigen is not known. Compared with germline, one end of the junction differs, possibly owing to a read error.

TCR beta CDR3 was sequenced at survey depth on immunoSEQ. The assay was immunoSEQ multiplex PCR, and TCRdb's table has in-frame clones only and misses some. The sample lists 5,100 or so clones, roughly 67% occurring once. The CDR3 sequence is 13 residues long. CDR1 and CDR2 (germline): SGHTA, FQGTGA. Material: cultured CD8+ T cells derived from PBMCs. The genes are TRBV7-3 and TRBJ1-1, with D perhaps TRBD1 (5 bases). The clonotype originates from a male donor with HIV. CDR3 sequence (DNA): TGTGCCGGCAGGGACTCAGGGAACACTGAAGCTTTCTTT. Protein sequence: CAGRDSGNTEAFF.